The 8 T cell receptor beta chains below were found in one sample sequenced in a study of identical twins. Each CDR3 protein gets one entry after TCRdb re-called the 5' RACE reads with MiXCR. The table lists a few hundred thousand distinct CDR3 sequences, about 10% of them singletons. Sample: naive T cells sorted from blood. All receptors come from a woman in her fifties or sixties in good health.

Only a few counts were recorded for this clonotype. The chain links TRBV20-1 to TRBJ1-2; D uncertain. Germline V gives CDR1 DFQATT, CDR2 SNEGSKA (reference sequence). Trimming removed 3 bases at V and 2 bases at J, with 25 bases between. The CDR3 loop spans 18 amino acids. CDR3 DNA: TGCAGTGCTAGGGGTCCTCCGGCTAATCCAGGTTGGAACTATGGCTACACCTTC. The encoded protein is CSARGPPANPGWNYGYTF.

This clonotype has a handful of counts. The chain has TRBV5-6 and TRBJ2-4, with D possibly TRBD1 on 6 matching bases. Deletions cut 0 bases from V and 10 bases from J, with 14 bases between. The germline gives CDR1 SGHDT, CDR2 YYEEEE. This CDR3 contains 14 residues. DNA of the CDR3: TGTGCCAGCAGCTTGGACAGGGCGCTAGGAATTCAGTACTTC. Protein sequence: CASSLDRALGIQYF.

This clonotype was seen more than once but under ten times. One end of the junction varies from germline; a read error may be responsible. This CDR3 reads CASSLRGGKLSF. DNA for the CDR3: TGTGCCAGCAGCTTAAGAGGGGGCAAGTTGTCCTTC. The chain recombines TRBV7-3 with TRBJ2-7; 7 bases line up with TRBD1. The CDR3 extends over 12 amino acids. Germline CDR1 and CDR2: SGHTA and FQGTGA.

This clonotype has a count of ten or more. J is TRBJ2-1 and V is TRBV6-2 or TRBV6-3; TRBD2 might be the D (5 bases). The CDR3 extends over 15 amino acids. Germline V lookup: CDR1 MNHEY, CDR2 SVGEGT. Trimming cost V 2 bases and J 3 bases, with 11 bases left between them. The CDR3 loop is CASSYHLGLYNEQFF. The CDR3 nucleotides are TGTGCCAGCAGTTACCATCTCGGACTCTACAATGAGCAGTTCTTC.

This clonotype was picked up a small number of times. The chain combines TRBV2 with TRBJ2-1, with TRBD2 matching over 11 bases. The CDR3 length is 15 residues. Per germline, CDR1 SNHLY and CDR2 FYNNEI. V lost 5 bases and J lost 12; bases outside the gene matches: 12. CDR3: CASSTGLADPLGQFF. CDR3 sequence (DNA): TGTGCCAGCAGTACGGGACTAGCGGACCCCCTCGGGCAGTTCTTC.

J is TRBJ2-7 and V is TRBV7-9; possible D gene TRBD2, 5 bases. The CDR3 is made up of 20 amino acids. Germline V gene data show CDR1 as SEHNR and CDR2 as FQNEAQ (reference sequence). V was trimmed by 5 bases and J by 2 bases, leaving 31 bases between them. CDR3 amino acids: CASSPNQVSKTGISPYEQYF. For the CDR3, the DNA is TGTGCCAGCAGCCCAAACCAGGTGTCGAAGACGGGAATCAGCCCCTACGAGCAGTACTTC.

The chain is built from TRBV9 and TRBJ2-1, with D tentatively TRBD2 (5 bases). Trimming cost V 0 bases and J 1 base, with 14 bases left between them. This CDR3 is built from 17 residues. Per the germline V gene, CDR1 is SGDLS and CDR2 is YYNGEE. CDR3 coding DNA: TGTGCCAGCAGCGTAGGCCGAAGAGCGGAGTCCTACAATGAGCAGTTCTTC. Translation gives CASSVGRRAESYNEQFF.

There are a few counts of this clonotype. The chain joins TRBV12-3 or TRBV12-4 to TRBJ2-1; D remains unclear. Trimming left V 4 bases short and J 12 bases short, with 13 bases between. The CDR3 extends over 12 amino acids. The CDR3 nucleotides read TGTGCCAGCAGTTGGATTCGGTCGGGGCAGTTCTTC. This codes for CASSWIRSGQFF.